This T cell receptor beta chain was sequenced in a study of identical twins. V dropped 4 bases and J dropped 2 bases, with 9 bases sitting between them. CDR1 SEHNR and CDR2 FQNEAQ come from the germline V gene (reference sequence). This CDR3 comprises 14 residues. Study conclusions and caveats: Twin pairs had excess sharing that was weaker in beta out-of-frame sequences. Insertions were fewer in abundant cord blood beta clonotypes, whereas memory repertoires showed none of this pattern.

This clonotype has more than one count but fewer than ten. What it binds is unknown. Carrying unique molecular identifiers, the cDNA also gained a universal primer site through template switching. TCRdb used MiXCR to reprocess the 5' RACE reads, holding one entry per CDR3 protein. Of about 890,000 distinct CDR3 sequences detected, roughly 12% appear once; the ten largest clones hold around 1.5%. The same data also contributed to another study, on yellow fever vaccine responses in identical twins.

The sequenced sample was PBMCs. The V and J genes are TRBV7-9 and TRBJ1-5; TRBD1 is a possible D gene (5 bases). This clonotype originated in a woman aged 18-29 years in good health. The CDR3, as DNA: TGTGCCAGCAGCTCGGGACGGCGCAATCAGCCCCAGCATTTT. Protein sequence: CASSSGRRNQPQHF.